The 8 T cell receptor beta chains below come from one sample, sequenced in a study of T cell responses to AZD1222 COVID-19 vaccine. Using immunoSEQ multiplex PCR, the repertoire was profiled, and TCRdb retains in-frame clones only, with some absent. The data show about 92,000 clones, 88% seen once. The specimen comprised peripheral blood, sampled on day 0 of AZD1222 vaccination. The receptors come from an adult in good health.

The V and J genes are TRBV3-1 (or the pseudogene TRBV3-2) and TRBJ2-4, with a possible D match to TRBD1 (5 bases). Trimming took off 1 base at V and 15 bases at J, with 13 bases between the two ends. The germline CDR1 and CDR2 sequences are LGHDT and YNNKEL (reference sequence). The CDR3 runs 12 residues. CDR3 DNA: TGTGCCAGCAGCCAAGGGGGCCCCCGAATGTACTTC. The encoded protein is CASSQGGPRMYF.

DNA for the CDR3: TGTGCCAGCAGTTTACTAAAATCTGGACTAGCGGGGGACACCGGGGAGCTGTTTTTT. Encoded protein: CASSLLKSGLAGDTGELFF. This chain connects TRBV28 to TRBJ2-2; TRBD2 agrees at 13 bases. CDR3 length: 19 residues. CDR1 is MDHEN and CDR2 is SYDVKM in the germline V gene. The V and J ends lost 2 bases and 3 bases, in that order; junction bases with no gene match: 9.

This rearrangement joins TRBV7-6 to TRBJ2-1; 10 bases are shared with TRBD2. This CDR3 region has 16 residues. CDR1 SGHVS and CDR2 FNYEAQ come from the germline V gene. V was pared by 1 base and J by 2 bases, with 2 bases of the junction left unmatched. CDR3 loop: CASSLELAGTYNEQFF. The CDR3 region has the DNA TGTGCCAGCAGCTTAGAACTAGCGGGAACCTACAATGAGCAGTTCTTC.

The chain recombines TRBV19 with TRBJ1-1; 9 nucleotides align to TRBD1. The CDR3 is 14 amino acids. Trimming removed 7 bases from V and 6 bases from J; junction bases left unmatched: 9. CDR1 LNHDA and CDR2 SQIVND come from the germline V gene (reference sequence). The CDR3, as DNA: TGTGCCAGTACCCGACAGGGGGAGAGCGCTGAAGCTTTCTTT. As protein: CASTRQGESAEAFF.

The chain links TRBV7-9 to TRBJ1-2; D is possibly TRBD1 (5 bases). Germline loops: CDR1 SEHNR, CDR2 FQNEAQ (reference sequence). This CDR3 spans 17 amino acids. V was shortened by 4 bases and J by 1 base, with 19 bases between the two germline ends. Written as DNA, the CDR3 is TGTGCCAGCAGCTCGAATGGGGACGGGCTTAATAACTATGGCTACACCTTC. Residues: CASSSNGDGLNNYGYTF.

The CDR3 coding sequence is TGTGCCAGTAGTATTTTAGGACAGGGTCTTAATGAAGCTTTCTTT. It yields the protein CASSILGQGLNEAFF. V gene TRBV19 combines with J gene TRBJ1-1, with 8 bases matching TRBD1. The CDR3 is 15 amino acids. The germline CDR1 and CDR2 sequences are LNHDA and SQIVND (reference sequence). With 3 bases clipped from V and 7 bases from J, the junction kept 10 bases outside the gene matches.

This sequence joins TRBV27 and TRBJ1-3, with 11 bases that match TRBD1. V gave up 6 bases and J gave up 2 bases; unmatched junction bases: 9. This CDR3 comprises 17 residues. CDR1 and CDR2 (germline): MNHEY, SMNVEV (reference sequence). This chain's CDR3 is CASRISGTGGAGNTIYF. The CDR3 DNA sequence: TGTGCCAGCAGAATTTCTGGGACAGGGGGAGCTGGAAACACCATATATTTT.

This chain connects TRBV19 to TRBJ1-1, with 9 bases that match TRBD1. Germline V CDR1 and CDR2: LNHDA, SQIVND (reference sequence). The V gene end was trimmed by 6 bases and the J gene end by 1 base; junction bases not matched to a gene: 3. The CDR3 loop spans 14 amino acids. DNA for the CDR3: TGTGCCAGTAGCGAGGGACAGGGGAACACTGAAGCTTTCTTT. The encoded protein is CASSEGQGNTEAFF.